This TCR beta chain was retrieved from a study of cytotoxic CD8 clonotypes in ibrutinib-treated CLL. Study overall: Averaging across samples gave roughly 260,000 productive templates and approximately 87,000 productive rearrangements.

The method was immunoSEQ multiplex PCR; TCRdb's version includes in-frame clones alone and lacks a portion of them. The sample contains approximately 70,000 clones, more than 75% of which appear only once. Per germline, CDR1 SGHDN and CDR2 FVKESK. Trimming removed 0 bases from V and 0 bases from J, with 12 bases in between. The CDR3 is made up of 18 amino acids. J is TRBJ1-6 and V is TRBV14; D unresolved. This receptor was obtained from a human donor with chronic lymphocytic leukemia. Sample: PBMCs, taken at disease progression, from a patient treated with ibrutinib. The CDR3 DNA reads TGTGCCAGCAGCCAAGAAGCGGGGTGGAGCTCCTATAATTCACCCCTCCACTTT. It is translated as CASSQEAGWSSYNSPLHF.